Listed below are T cell receptor beta chains from one sample, sequenced in a study of blood T cell repertoires in COVID-19. This table comes from immunoSEQ multiplex PCR, and its TCRdb copy is limited to in-frame clones, with some not included. This repertoire shows over 300,000 clones, 85% found once; its top ten account for more than 6%. Sequencing was performed on peripheral blood. The receptor source for this set is a human donor in a cohort sampled during active COVID-19. Each CDR3 is given with its conserved first and last residue. D genes are given only for firm matches. Clone size, where shown, is once, few, many, or a class for clones that have expanded.

clone size,D gene,CDR3 length,J gene,V gene,CDR3 protein,CDR3 DNA
-,-,12,TRBJ1-1,TRBV7-3,CASSLGRTEAFF,TGTGCCAGCAGCTTAGGGAGAACTGAAGCTTTCTTT
once,-,16,TRBJ1-2,TRBV25-1,CASSTGERQMIDGYTF,TGTGCCAGCAGCACTGGGGAGAGACAAATGATAGATGGCTACACCTTC
-,-,13,TRBJ1-2,TRBV9,CASSVDADNGYTF,TGTGCCAGCAGCGTAGACGCAGATAATGGCTACACCTTC
-,TRBD1,16,TRBJ2-3,TRBV5-4,CASSLDRGEHGDTQYF,TGTGCCAGCAGCTTGGACAGGGGGGAACACGGAGATACGCAGTATTTT
once,TRBD1,15,TRBJ2-3,TRBV7-3,CASSSTGGRADTQYF,TGTGCCAGCAGCTCGACAGGGGGCCGAGCAGATACGCAGTATTTT
-,TRBD2,15,TRBJ2-1,TRBV27,CASSLTSGGAGEQFF,TGTGCCAGCAGTCTAACTAGCGGGGGGGCCGGTGAGCAGTTCTTC
-,TRBD1,13,TRBJ2-3,TRBV7-9,CATQDRDADTQYF,TGTGCCACCCAGGACAGGGATGCAGATACGCAGTATTTT
-,-,15,TRBJ1-1,TRBV7-2,CASSSPASRNTEAFF,TGTGCCAGCAGTTCCCCTGCCAGTCGAAACACTGAAGCTTTCTTT
-,TRBD1,13,TRBJ1-1,TRBV12-3/TRBV12-4,CASSRSGTGIAFF,TGTGCCAGCTCCCGATCCGGGACAGGGATAGCTTTCTTT
-,-,13,TRBJ1-1,TRBV18,CASSPPIQDEAFF,TGTGCCAGCTCACCACCGATTCAGGATGAAGCTTTCTTT
-,-,17,TRBJ1-5,TRBV2,CASSEPAGGAGNQPQHF,TGTGCCAGCAGTGAACCCGCGGGGGGCGCTGGCAATCAGCCCCAGCATTTT
-,-,13,TRBJ1-1,TRBV3-1/TRBV3-2,CASSRLTEPEAFF,TGTGCCAGCAGCCGACTGACCGAACCTGAAGCTTTCTTT
-,-,15,TRBJ1-2,TRBV4-1,CASSQGERQAYGYTF,TGCGCCAGCAGCCAAGGGGAGCGGCAAGCCTATGGCTACACCTTC
few,TRBD1,13,TRBJ1-2,TRBV28,CASSLGTGVGYTF,TGTGCCAGCAGTTTGGGAACAGGGGTCGGCTACACCTTC
-,-,15,TRBJ1-4,TRBV6-5,CASRQIVATNEKLFF,TGTGCCAGCAGACAGATAGTTGCAACTAATGAAAAACTGTTTTTT
few,TRBD1,17,TRBJ1-3,TRBV30,CAWSVRSTGGGGNTIYF,TGTGCCTGGAGTGTACGCTCGACAGGGGGGGGTGGAAACACCATATATTTT
-,-,12,TRBJ2-7,TRBV27,CASSLTGYEQYF,TGTGCCAGCAGTTTAACGGGTTACGAGCAGTACTTC
-,-,13,TRBJ2-3,TRBV18,CASSPSQGDTQYF,TGTGCCAGCTCACCTTCCCAGGGAGATACGCAGTATTTT
-,TRBD2,13,TRBJ2-7,TRBV6-5,CATLRASGYEQYF,TGTGCCACCCTTCGAGCTAGCGGCTACGAGCAGTACTTC
few,TRBD2,18,TRBJ2-1,TRBV5-4,CASSVDPGLAGGLDEQFF,TGTGCCAGCAGCGTCGACCCGGGACTAGCGGGGGGGTTGGATGAGCAGTTCTTC
few,-,14,TRBJ2-7,TRBV27,CASSPRAPSYEQYF,TGTGCCAGCAGTCCGCGGGCCCCTTCCTACGAGCAGTACTTC
-,TRBD2,15,TRBJ2-1,TRBV5-1,CASSHVAGGYNEQFF,TGCGCCAGCAGCCATGTAGCGGGGGGCTACAATGAGCAGTTCTTC
-,TRBD2,15,TRBJ2-3,TRBV4-2,CASSQASGGADTQYF,TGTGCCAGCAGCCAAGCTAGCGGGGGGGCAGATACGCAGTATTTT
few,TRBD1,14,TRBJ1-5,TRBV18,CASSQGQADQPQHF,TGTGCCAGCTCTCAAGGACAGGCTGATCAGCCCCAGCATTTT
-,-,15,TRBJ2-4,TRBV7-9,CASSLEPSRKNIQYF,TGTGCCAGCAGCTTAGAGCCCTCTCGGAAAAACATTCAGTACTTC
-,-,13,TRBJ1-4,TRBV30,CAWSVAYNEKLFF,TGTGCCTGGAGTGTCGCCTATAATGAAAAACTGTTTTTT
-,TRBD1,17,TRBJ1-5,TRBV30,CAWSVYLDRDGNQPQHF,TGTGCCTGGAGTGTATATCTGGACAGGGATGGCAATCAGCCCCAGCATTTT
-,-,16,TRBJ2-6,TRBV29-1,CSVELDDSSGANVLTF,TGCAGCGTTGAACTCGATGATAGCTCTGGGGCCAACGTCCTGACTTTC
-,-,13,TRBJ1-1,TRBV19,CASSPPDRSGAFF,TGTGCCAGTAGTCCGCCCGACAGGTCAGGGGCTTTCTTT
-,TRBD1,14,TRBJ1-2,TRBV30,CAWSPQGANYGYTF,TGTGCCTGGAGTCCACAGGGGGCGAACTATGGCTACACCTTC
-,-,16,TRBJ2-3,TRBV30,CAWSVGSTISTDTQYF,TGTGCCTGGAGTGTTGGCAGTACCATTAGCACAGATACGCAGTATTTT
once,TRBD1,16,TRBJ2-4,TRBV10-3,CAISDRGQGAKNIQYF,TGTGCCATCAGTGACAGGGGGCAAGGGGCCAAAAACATTCAGTACTTC
-,-,14,TRBJ1-1,TRBV18,CASSPPRGVTEAFF,TGTGCCAGCTCACCACCGCGGGGGGTCACTGAAGCTTTCTTT
-,-,14,TRBJ1-1,TRBV21-1,CASSTVLLPGIAFF,TGTGCCAGCAGCACCGTACTCCTCCCGGGGATAGCTTTCTTT
once,-,15,TRBJ1-1,TRBV10-3,CAISEPAGANTEAFF,TGTGCCATCAGTGAACCCGCGGGGGCGAACACTGAAGCTTTCTTT
-,TRBD1,15,TRBJ2-1,TRBV10-2,CASFKEGAGYNEQFF,TGCGCCAGCTTTAAAGAGGGGGCCGGCTACAATGAGCAGTTCTTC
-,-,14,TRBJ1-6,TRBV6-5,CASTPRGLNSPLHF,TGTGCCAGCACCCCCAGGGGTCTCAATTCACCCCTCCACTTT
-,-,16,TRBJ1-2,TRBV6-6,CASAAALKDINYGYTF,TGTGCCAGTGCAGCCGCCTTAAAAGACATAAACTATGGCTACACCTTC
-,-,14,TRBJ2-1,TRBV3-1/TRBV3-2,CASSQDTVGGEQFF,TGTGCCAGCAGCCAAGATACCGTCGGTGGTGAGCAGTTCTTC
-,TRBD1,13,TRBJ1-1,TRBV29-1,CSVESQGAGEAFF,TGCAGCGTTGAATCTCAGGGGGCCGGTGAAGCTTTCTTT
-,-,14,TRBJ2-5,TRBV24-1,CATSDSGYQETQYF,TGTGCCACCAGTGATTCAGGTTACCAAGAGACCCAGTACTTC
-,-,12,TRBJ1-2,TRBV29-1,CSVGDSLWGYTF,TGCAGCGTTGGGGACTCACTTTGGGGCTACACCTTC
-,TRBD2,15,TRBJ2-1,TRBV5-4,CASSWGTGGQGEQFF,TGTGCCAGCAGCTGGGGCACGGGGGGGCAAGGTGAGCAGTTCTTC
-,TRBD1,16,TRBJ1-4,TRBV5-1,CASSLRGQGRSEKLFF,TGCGCCAGCAGCTTGAGGGGGCAGGGGCGGAGTGAAAAACTGTTTTTT
-,-,13,TRBJ1-3,TRBV19,CASSTGSGNTIYF,TGTGCCAGTAGTACCGGCTCTGGAAACACCATATATTTT
-,-,14,TRBJ1-6,TRBV5-1,CASSLDSLHSPLHF,TGCGCCAGCAGCTTGGACAGCCTACATTCACCCCTCCACTTT
-,TRBD1,15,TRBJ2-3,TRBV10-2,CASRGMRGQTDTQYF,TGCGCCAGCAGAGGAATGAGGGGGCAAACAGATACGCAGTATTTT